These T cell receptor beta chains were read from a single sample in a study of PD-1 blockade in mismatch repair-deficient tumors. The assay was immunoSEQ multiplex PCR, and TCRdb's table has in-frame clones only and misses some. The sample records about 110,000 clones, 60% to 85% being singletons. Specimen: peripheral blood, collected just over 59 weeks after starting pembrolizumab. All receptors come from an adult with mismatch repair-deficient cancer. CDR3s include the opening cysteine and the closing phenylalanine or tryptophan. Fields, in order: CDR3 length, J gene, clone size, D gene, V gene, CDR3 DNA, CDR3 protein. A D gene is named only where the DNA matches it firmly. Some rows mark clone size as missing; the rest say once, few, many or name a class of expanded clone.

len: 15; j_gene: TRBJ1-3; abundance: -; d_gene: TRBD1; v_gene: TRBV11-2; CDR3nt: TGTGCCAGCAGCTTGCAGGGGGCGACTGGAAACACCATATATTTT; CDR3aa: CASSLQGATGNTIYF
len: 13; j_gene: TRBJ2-5; abundance: -; d_gene: -; v_gene: TRBV6-5; CDR3nt: TGTGCCAGCCAAAAGGACAGTCAAGAGACCCAGTACTTC; CDR3aa: CASQKDSQETQYF
len: 14; j_gene: TRBJ1-2; abundance: medium-sized; d_gene: -; v_gene: TRBV5-6; CDR3nt: TGTGCCAGCAGCTCCATAGGGGGGGACTATGGCTACACCTTC; CDR3aa: CASSSIGGDYGYTF
len: 15; j_gene: TRBJ1-1; abundance: -; d_gene: TRBD1; v_gene: TRBV18; CDR3nt: TGTGCCAGCTCACCCCAGGAGGGGGCGCGCACTGAAGCTTTCTTT; CDR3aa: CASSPQEGARTEAFF
len: 13; j_gene: TRBJ1-5; abundance: few; d_gene: -; v_gene: TRBV7-3; CDR3nt: TGTGCCAGCAGCTTAACAGGCAATCAGCCCCAGCATTTT; CDR3aa: CASSLTGNQPQHF
len: 14; j_gene: TRBJ1-2; abundance: -; d_gene: -; v_gene: TRBV5-6; CDR3nt: TGTGCCAGCAGCTTGGCACCGGATAACTATGGCTACACCTTC; CDR3aa: CASSLAPDNYGYTF
len: 13; j_gene: TRBJ2-2; abundance: -; d_gene: -; v_gene: TRBV7-3; CDR3nt: TGTGCCAGCAGCTGGACAGCCACCGGGGAGCTGTTTTTT; CDR3aa: CASSWTATGELFF
len: 14; j_gene: TRBJ1-3; abundance: -; d_gene: -; v_gene: TRBV6-1; CDR3nt: TGTGCCAGCAGTGACAGGCTGATCATGTACACCATATATTTT; CDR3aa: CASSDRLIMYTIYF
len: 15; j_gene: TRBJ2-1; abundance: once; d_gene: -; v_gene: TRBV5-4; CDR3nt: TGTGCCAGCAGCTTGGAAGGGTGGGGGTACAATGAGCAGTTCTTC; CDR3aa: CASSLEGWGYNEQFF
len: 16; j_gene: TRBJ1-2; abundance: -; d_gene: -; v_gene: TRBV19; CDR3nt: TGTGCCAGTAGCCGAAGGGCCACACAGACAAACTATGGCTACACCTTC; CDR3aa: CASSRRATQTNYGYTF
len: 14; j_gene: TRBJ2-2; abundance: -; d_gene: -; v_gene: TRBV27; CDR3nt: TGTGCCACGGCGGGACGGACGAACACCGGGGAGCTGTTTTTT; CDR3aa: CATAGRTNTGELFF
len: 13; j_gene: TRBJ1-1; abundance: -; d_gene: -; v_gene: TRBV7-3; CDR3nt: TGTGCCAGCAGCACACGACCGTCCACTGAAGCTTTCTTT; CDR3aa: CASSTRPSTEAFF
len: 12; j_gene: TRBJ1-5; abundance: -; d_gene: -; v_gene: TRBV28; CDR3nt: TGTGCCAGCAGATTGGTGAATCAGCCCCAGCATTTT; CDR3aa: CASRLVNQPQHF
len: 15; j_gene: TRBJ2-2; abundance: -; d_gene: -; v_gene: TRBV4-1; CDR3nt: TGCGCCAGCAGCCAACTAGCGCTAGACACCGGGGAGCTGTTTTTT; CDR3aa: CASSQLALDTGELFF
len: 14; j_gene: TRBJ1-2; abundance: -; d_gene: -; v_gene: TRBV5-6; CDR3nt: TGTGCCAGCAGCCCGGACATTTACTCGGGTGGCTACACCTTC; CDR3aa: CASSPDIYSGGYTF
len: 14; j_gene: TRBJ2-3; abundance: -; d_gene: TRBD2; v_gene: TRBV6-5; CDR3nt: TGTGCCAGCAGCCCTAGCGGTGCCACAGATACGCAGTATTTT; CDR3aa: CASSPSGATDTQYF
len: 16; j_gene: TRBJ1-1; abundance: -; d_gene: -; v_gene: TRBV7-9; CDR3nt: TGTGCCAGCACCGAGCCCCTGGGGGCGCGGGACACTGAAGCTTTCTTT; CDR3aa: CASTEPLGARDTEAFF
len: 15; j_gene: TRBJ2-2; abundance: -; d_gene: -; v_gene: TRBV2; CDR3nt: TGTGCCAGCAGTGGGGATGGCGCGAACACCGGGGAGCTGTTTTTT; CDR3aa: CASSGDGANTGELFF
len: 14; j_gene: TRBJ2-7; abundance: -; d_gene: TRBD2; v_gene: TRBV6-1; CDR3nt: TGTGCCACGTACTCTAGCGGGAGGGCTAGCGAGCAGTACTTC; CDR3aa: CATYSSGRASEQYF
len: 14; j_gene: TRBJ2-7; abundance: -; d_gene: TRBD1; v_gene: TRBV7-8; CDR3nt: TGTGCCAGCAGCTTGGACAGGGAAAACTACGAGCAGTACTTC; CDR3aa: CASSLDRENYEQYF
len: 14; j_gene: TRBJ2-1; abundance: -; d_gene: -; v_gene: TRBV25-1; CDR3nt: TGTGCCAGCAGTAGTGTCACGTCCTACAATGAGCAGTTCTTC; CDR3aa: CASSSVTSYNEQFF
len: 15; j_gene: TRBJ2-5; abundance: -; d_gene: -; v_gene: TRBV5-5; CDR3nt: TGTGCCAGCAGCTTGGAGCCGGGACTTCAAGAGACCCAGTACTTC; CDR3aa: CASSLEPGLQETQYF